This passage covers 26 T cell receptor beta chains from one sample sequenced in a study of T cell repertoires in cytomegalovirus infection. These TCRs are of unknown antigen specificity. TCRdb re-analysed the reads in MiXCR, keeping a single row per CDR3 protein. The sample records 350,000 to 400,000 distinct CDR3 sequences, about 35% being singletons. The sample was cultured PBMCs, taken from culture after CMV antigen stimulation. All receptors derive from a human donor in good health (CMV status not recorded). Some clones in this sample may be carry-over from other donors' samples.

This rearrangement joins TRBV20-1 to TRBJ2-7; 10 bases match TRBD1. Germline trimming cut 8 bases from V and 5 bases from J; bases unmatched to any gene: 12. This CDR3 spans 14 amino acids. CDR1 is DFQATT and CDR2 is SNEGSKA in the germline V gene (reference sequence). CDR3 protein: CSPPPGQGRHEQYV. DNA for the CDR3: TGCAGTCCCCCCCCGGGACAGGGGAGGCACGAGCAGTACGTC.

This clonotype was recorded at least ten times. The chain is built from TRBV7-2 and TRBJ2-5, with 10 bases fitting TRBD1. CDR3 size: 13 residues. Per the germline V gene, CDR1 is SGHTA and CDR2 is FQGNSA. V lost 5 bases and J lost 5; bases outside the gene matches: 2. This CDR3 reads CASSGDRGETQYF. CDR3 nucleotide sequence: TGTGCCAGCAGCGGGGACAGGGGTGAGACCCAGTACTTC.

The CDR3 sequence: CASSLRVQQLEQFF. CDR3 sequence (DNA): TGTGCCAGCAGTTTAAGGGTACAGCAGCTTGAGCAGTTCTTC. The chain links TRBV12-3 or TRBV12-4 to TRBJ2-1; D is unclear. V was shortened by 2 bases and J by 9 bases, with 14 bases between the two germline ends. The CDR3 spans 14 residues.

Only one count was recorded for this clonotype. This sequence joins TRBV5-4 and TRBJ2-7, with 8 bases fitting TRBD2. After removal of 4 bases from V and 5 bases from J, the junction contained 20 bases not matched to a gene. The length of the CDR3 is 18 residues. The germline gives CDR1 SGHNT, CDR2 YYREEE (reference sequence). In DNA, the CDR3 is TGTGCCAGCAGCCGACGAGGCGGGGGAGCGGGAGAGGTGAACGAGCAGTACGTC. It codes for CASSRRGGGAGEVNEQYV.

This clonotype was seen repeatedly, ten times or more. The V call is TRBV7-7, the J call TRBJ2-1; D not certain. The germline V gene has CDR1 SSHAT and CDR2 FNYEAQ (reference sequence). The CDR3 consists of 15 residues. V was pared by 0 bases and J by 0 bases, with 6 bases between. Here the CDR3 DNA reads TGTGCCAGCAGCTTAGCGAGAAGCTCCTACAATGAGCAGTTCTTC. Its protein product is CASSLARSSYNEQFF. Full variable domain (rest looked up from reference TRBV7-7 and TRBJ2-1): GAGVSQSPRYKVTKRGQDVTLRCDPISSHATLYWYQQALGQGPEFLTYFNYEAQPDKSGLPSDRFSAERPEGSISTLTIQRTEQRDSAMYRCASSLARSSYNEQFFGPGTRLTVL.

This clonotype was recorded at least ten times. The chain couples TRBV7-2 to TRBJ2-7, with TRBD2 matching 16 bases. V was clipped by 5 bases and J by 5 bases; unmatched bases: 12. From germline, CDR1 is SGHTA and CDR2 FQGNSA. The CDR3 spans 18 residues. As DNA, the CDR3 is TGTGCCAGCAGCCGAATCCCGGGACTAGCGGGAGGGCCTAACGAGCAGTACTTC. Translated: CASSRIPGLAGGPNEQYF.

There are many counts of this clonotype. The chain employs TRBV7-2 and TRBJ1-6; a possible D gene is TRBD1 (5 bases). Trimming cost V 2 bases and J 10 bases, with 9 bases left between them. The CDR3 consists of 13 residues. From germline, CDR1 is SGHTA and CDR2 FQGNSA. The CDR3 DNA reads as TGTGCCAGCAGCTTATGGGGGTCATCACCCCTCCACTTT. Amino acids: CASSLWGSSPLHF.

This clonotype was seen a few times. The rearrangement joins TRBV6-2 or TRBV6-3 to TRBJ2-2; 14 bases fit TRBD2. CDR3 length equals 18 residues. Germline V lookup: CDR1 MNHEY, CDR2 SVGEGT. V shed 2 bases, J shed 5 bases, and the junction held 7 bases outside the gene matches. This CDR3 is CASSYPTSGRAETGELFF. In DNA form, the CDR3 reads TGTGCCAGCAGTTACCCGACTAGCGGGAGGGCCGAGACCGGGGAGCTGTTTTTT.

This clonotype occurred a few times. The V call is TRBV28, the J call TRBJ1-2; D perhaps matches TRBD1 (6 bases). V was cut by 5 bases and J by 6 bases, with 19 bases left in between. The CDR3 totals 15 residues. Germline CDR1 and CDR2: MDHEN and SYDVKM. In DNA form, the CDR3 reads TGTGCCAGCAGTCCGTTCCCCCTAACAGGGCATGGCTACACCTTC. This gives the protein CASSPFPLTGHGYTF.

The V call is TRBV6-2 or TRBV6-3, the J call TRBJ1-2; no clear D gene. V gave up 7 bases and J gave up 2 bases, with 5 bases separating them. This CDR3 has 11 amino acids. Germline V gene lookup returns CDR1 MNHEY and CDR2 SVGEGT. CDR3: CASKKNYGYTF. DNA of the CDR3: TGTGCCAGCAAGAAAAACTATGGCTACACCTTC.

The chain joins TRBV9 to TRBJ2-3, with D perhaps matching TRBD1 or TRBD2 (5 bases each). Trimming took off 0 bases at V and 8 bases at J, with 13 bases between the two ends. Per germline, CDR1 SGDLS and CDR2 YYNGEE. This CDR3 is built from 14 residues. CDR3 sequence: CASSVDRRGATQYF. The CDR3 region has the DNA TGTGCCAGCAGCGTAGATCGGAGAGGGGCTACGCAGTATTTT.

Only a few counts were recorded for this clonotype. V is TRBV6-5 and J is TRBJ2-3, with D tentatively TRBD2 (5 bases). Per the germline V gene, CDR1 is MNHEY and CDR2 is SVGAGI. The ends were cut back, 4 bases at V and 2 bases at J, with 13 bases in the middle. The length of the CDR3 is 15 residues. DNA of the CDR3: TGTGCCAGCAGTTCACCCGTCCGGGACACAGATACGCAGTATTTT. It specifies CASSSPVRDTDTQYF.

Ten or more counts support this clonotype. The chain carries TRBV10-3 and TRBJ2-7, with 8 bases matching TRBD2. J gave up 2 bases and V 3 bases, and 6 bases lay outside the gene matches. This CDR3 spans 15 amino acids. The germline V gene encodes CDR1 ENHRY and CDR2 SYGVKD. The CDR3 nucleotides are TGTGCCATCAGTGATCGGGCGGGAGGTGCCTACGAGCAGTACTTC. Residues: CAISDRAGGAYEQYF.

This clonotype was seen ten or more times. This chain uses TRBV7-2 with TRBJ2-7; TRBD2 matches at 7 bases. Germline lookup yields CDR1 SGHTA and CDR2 FQGNSA. The trim removed 5 bases at V and 5 bases at J, leaving 9 bases unmatched. This CDR3 has 14 amino acids. In DNA, the CDR3 is TGTGCCAGCAGCCCGGGGACTAAGTACCACGAGCAGTACTTC. It translates to CASSPGTKYHEQYF.

This clonotype occurred a few times. This chain connects TRBV4-1 to TRBJ1-2, with 9 bases aligning to TRBD1. The germline CDR1 and CDR2 sequences are MGHRA and YSYEKL. The CDR3 is made up of 14 amino acids. Trimming cost V 3 bases and J 6 bases; bases outside gene matches: 5. CDR3: CASSQPGTGNGYTF. CDR3 DNA: TGCGCCAGCAGCCAGCCCGGGACAGGGAATGGCTACACCTTC.

V usage is TRBV6-2 or TRBV6-3 and J usage is TRBJ2-7; no reliable D call. Trimming removed 6 bases from V and 6 bases from J, with 18 bases in between. The CDR3 is made up of 14 amino acids. The germline V gene encodes CDR1 MNHEY and CDR2 SVGEGT. As DNA, the CDR3 is TGTGCCAGCAGATACGACTGGGTTTTCTCCGAGCAGTACTTC. It is translated as CASRYDWVFSEQYF.

CDR3 DNA sequence: TGTGCCAGCAGCCAAGGACTGATCTACAATGAGCAGTTCTTC. Its translation: CASSQGLIYNEQFF. The chain links TRBV14 to TRBJ2-1, with D uncertain. Germline V gene sequence: CDR1 SGHDN, CDR2 FVKESK. Trimming took 1 base from V and 3 from J, leaving 7 bases between them. The CDR3 has 14 amino acids. The full variable domain, rest sourced from reference TRBV14 and TRBJ2-1, is EAGVTQFPSHSVIEKGQTVTLRCDPISGHDNLYWYRRVMGKEIKFLLHFVKESKQDESGMPNNRFLAERTGGTYSTLKVQPAELEDSGVYFCASSQGLIYNEQFFGPGTRLTVL.

This clonotype was seen a handful of times. V and J are TRBV7-2 and TRBJ1-2, with a tentative D call TRBD1 (5 bases). The CDR3 contains 14 residues. CDR1 and CDR2 (germline): SGHTA, FQGNSA. With 9 bases removed from V and 2 bases from J, the gap between germline ends came to 16 bases. The CDR3 is CASRDGGGNYGYTF. CDR3 DNA: TGTGCCAGTCGCGACGGGGGTGGAAACTATGGCTACACCTTC.

The V call is TRBV7-9, the J call TRBJ1-6; TRBD1 agrees at 8 bases. The CDR3 is made up of 15 amino acids. V lost 3 bases and J lost 7; bases outside the gene matches: 5. Germline V gene lookup returns CDR1 SEHNR and CDR2 FQNEAQ (reference sequence). The CDR3 coding sequence is TGTGCCAGCAGCTTTGGACAGGGACAGAATTCACCCCTCCACTTT. It translates to CASSFGQGQNSPLHF.

The V call is TRBV5-4, the J call TRBJ1-4; 7 bases are a match to TRBD1. The CDR3 runs 14 residues. J gave up 7 bases and V 3 bases, and 6 bases lay outside the gene matches. The germline V gene encodes CDR1 SGHNT and CDR2 YYREEE (reference sequence). The CDR3 DNA is TGTGCCAGCAGCTATGACAGGGAGGCTGAAAAACTGTTTTTT. Translation: CASSYDREAEKLFF.

The gene calls are TRBV18 and TRBJ2-3; weak D call: TRBD2 (6 bases). V was cut by 2 bases and J by 6 bases, with 12 bases left in between. The CDR3 spans 14 residues. Germline CDR1 reads KGHSH; CDR2 reads LQKENI. DNA for the CDR3: TGTGCCAGCTCACCAGGGGTAGCGGCTGATACGCAGTATTTT. This gives the protein CASSPGVAADTQYF.

This sequence joins TRBV12-3 or TRBV12-4 and TRBJ1-2; 8 bases match TRBD1. J gave up 4 bases and V 5 bases, and 6 bases lay outside the gene matches. The CDR3 sequence is 14 residues long. The CDR3 nucleotides read TGTGCCAGCAGTCACCCGGGACAGGTCTATGGCTACACCTTC. This encodes CASSHPGQVYGYTF.

A few counts support this clonotype. J is TRBJ2-1 and V is TRBV11-2, with 11 bases that match TRBD2. The V and J ends lost 2 bases and 7 bases, in that order; junction bases with no gene match: 1. Germline CDR1 is SGHAT and CDR2 is FQNNGV. There are 14 residues in the CDR3. The CDR3 loop is CASSLSSGRNEQFF. CDR3 in DNA: TGTGCCAGCAGCTTATCTAGCGGGAGGAATGAGCAGTTCTTC.

The chain is built from TRBV3-1 and TRBJ2-7; D remains ambiguous. This CDR3 has 15 residues. CDR1 and CDR2 (germline): LGHDT, YNNKEL (reference sequence). V was pared by 3 bases and J by 6 bases, with 18 bases between. The DNA of the CDR3 is TGTGCCAGCAGCCACCCATCGGCAAGGGTCGGCGAGCAGTACTTC. Its protein is CASSHPSARVGEQYF.

This clonotype was counted a few times. The chain joins TRBV2 to TRBJ2-7, with 9 bases lining up with TRBD1. The junction had 5 bases not matched to a gene; V was cut back by 8 bases and J by 3 bases. This CDR3 has 13 amino acids. Germline CDR1 reads SNHLY; CDR2 reads FYNNEI. In DNA, the CDR3 is TGTGCCAGCTCTTGGGACAGGGTCTACGAGCAGTACTTC. The encoded protein is CASSWDRVYEQYF. Complete variable domain (other parts from reference TRBV2 and TRBJ2-7): EPEVTQTPSHQVTQMGQEVILRCVPISNHLYFYWYRQILGQKVEFLVSFYNNEISEKSEIFDDQFSVERPDGSNFTLKIRSTKLEDSAMYFCASSWDRVYEQYFGPGTRLTVT.

The chain uses TRBV11-3 and TRBJ2-1, with 14 bases aligning to TRBD2. The CDR3 is 16 residues long. Germline values: CDR1 SGHNT, CDR2 YENEEA. V was clipped by 4 bases and J by 8 bases; unmatched bases: 7. The CDR3 reads CASSSGTSGSLDEQFF. As DNA, the CDR3 is TGTGCCAGCAGCTCAGGGACTAGCGGGAGTTTGGATGAGCAGTTCTTC.